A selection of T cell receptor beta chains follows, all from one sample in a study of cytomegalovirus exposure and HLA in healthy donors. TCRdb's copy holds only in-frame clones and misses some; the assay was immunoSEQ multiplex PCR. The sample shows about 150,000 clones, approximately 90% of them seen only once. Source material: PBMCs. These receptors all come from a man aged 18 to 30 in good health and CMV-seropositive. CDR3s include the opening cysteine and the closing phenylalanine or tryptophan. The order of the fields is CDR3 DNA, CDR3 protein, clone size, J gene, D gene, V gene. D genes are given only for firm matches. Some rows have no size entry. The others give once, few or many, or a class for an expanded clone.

DNA: TGTGCCAGCAGCCAGGGACTAGCGGTAAACTACGAGCAGTACTTC
CDR3: CASSQGLAVNYEQYF
size: NA
J: TRBJ2-7
D: TRBD2
V: TRBV14

DNA: TGTGCCACGACGAATATCGGACAGGGGAGGATGGAAGAGACCCAGTACTTC
CDR3: CATTNIGQGRMEETQYF
size: NA
J: TRBJ2-5
D: TRBD1
V: TRBV28

DNA: TGTGCCAGCAGCCGACAGGGTAGAGAAAAACTGTTTTTT
CDR3: CASSRQGREKLFF
size: NA
J: TRBJ1-4
D: TRBD1
V: TRBV7-6

DNA: TGTGCCAGCTCACAGGCGGGAAAAGAGGGCGAGCAGTACTTC
CDR3: CASSQAGKEGEQYF
size: NA
J: TRBJ2-7
D: NA
V: TRBV18

DNA: TGCGCCAGCAGCCTCGGGACTAGCGGGGGGCCGAGGGAGACCCAGTACTTC
CDR3: CASSLGTSGGPRETQYF
size: NA
J: TRBJ2-5
D: TRBD2
V: TRBV4-1

DNA: TGTGCCAGCAGCTCGACTGAATCTAACTATGGCTACACCTTC
CDR3: CASSSTESNYGYTF
size: NA
J: TRBJ1-2
D: NA
V: TRBV5-4

DNA: TGTGCCTGGTGTTCAGGGTTCAATCAGCCCCAGCATTTT
CDR3: CAWCSGFNQPQHF
size: NA
J: TRBJ1-5
D: NA
V: TRBV30

DNA: TGTGCCAGCAGTGAATTCGGGGGGGGTGACTACGAAGCTTTCTTT
CDR3: CASSEFGGGDYEAFF
size: NA
J: TRBJ1-1
D: NA
V: TRBV6-1

DNA: TGCGCCAGCGGACCGAGCGGGGAAAGACACTACGAGCAGTACTTC
CDR3: CASGPSGERHYEQYF
size: NA
J: TRBJ2-7
D: TRBD2
V: TRBV5-1

DNA: TGTGCCAGCTCACTCCGACAGGGAACCACAGATACGCAGTATTTT
CDR3: CASSLRQGTTDTQYF
size: NA
J: TRBJ2-3
D: TRBD1
V: TRBV18

DNA: TGTGCCAGCAGCTTCGGTGGACTAGCCAAAAACATTCAGTACTTC
CDR3: CASSFGGLAKNIQYF
size: NA
J: TRBJ2-4
D: NA
V: TRBV13

DNA: TGTGCCAGCAGCGAGATCTATGGCTACACCTTC
CDR3: CASSEIYGYTF
size: NA
J: TRBJ1-2
D: NA
V: TRBV7-9

DNA: TGTGCCAGCAGCCCCCAGGGGGCGGGCACCGGGGAGCTGTTTTTT
CDR3: CASSPQGAGTGELFF
size: once
J: TRBJ2-2
D: TRBD1
V: TRBV9

DNA: TGTGCCAGGACTAGCGGCACAGATACGCAGTATTTT
CDR3: CARTSGTDTQYF
size: NA
J: TRBJ2-3
D: TRBD2
V: TRBV2

DNA: TGTGCCAGCAGCCACTTCACGGGACAGGTTTATACTGAAGCTTTCTTT
CDR3: CASSHFTGQVYTEAFF
size: once
J: TRBJ1-1
D: TRBD1
V: TRBV14

DNA: TGTGCCAGCAGTCCGGGAAGGGACGAGCAGTACTTC
CDR3: CASSPGRDEQYF
size: NA
J: TRBJ2-7
D: NA
V: TRBV6-6

DNA: TGTGCCTGGACTTTACAGGGGCTAGGTACTGAAGCTTTCTTT
CDR3: CAWTLQGLGTEAFF
size: few
J: TRBJ1-1
D: TRBD1
V: TRBV30

DNA: TGTGCCAGTAGTATTCGGTCCGGAACAGGCAATCAGCCCCAGCATTTT
CDR3: CASSIRSGTGNQPQHF
size: NA
J: TRBJ1-5
D: NA
V: TRBV19

DNA: TGTGCCAGCAGCTTCGACAGGGGGTACACTGAAGCTTTCTTT
CDR3: CASSFDRGYTEAFF
size: NA
J: TRBJ1-1
D: TRBD1
V: TRBV5-4

DNA: TGTGCCAGCTCACCGTCCCGGGAGAAGAACACTGAAGCTTTCTTT
CDR3: CASSPSREKNTEAFF
size: NA
J: TRBJ1-1
D: NA
V: TRBV18

DNA: TGTGCTAGTGGGGGGTTCCCGGGACAGGGAGGTGACTACGAGCAGTACTTC
CDR3: CASGGFPGQGGDYEQYF
size: NA
J: TRBJ2-7
D: TRBD1
V: TRBV12-5

DNA: TGCGCCAGCAGCTTGGTCACAGGGGGGACCGGGGGAAACACCATATATTTT
CDR3: CASSLVTGGTGGNTIYF
size: NA
J: TRBJ1-3
D: TRBD1
V: TRBV5-1

DNA: TGTGCCAGTAGTCTCACACAGGGAAGGGGATATATCAGCAATCAGCCCCAGCATTTT
CDR3: CASSLTQGRGYISNQPQHF
size: NA
J: TRBJ1-5
D: NA
V: TRBV19

DNA: TGTGCCAGCAGTGGATATTTGAAGGCCCTAGACCTCCAAGAGACCCAGTACTTC
CDR3: CASSGYLKALDLQETQYF
size: NA
J: TRBJ2-5
D: NA
V: TRBV6-1

DNA: TGTGCCAGCAGTTTATTGTTCCGGGGTCGACGCTATGGCTACACCTTC
CDR3: CASSLLFRGRRYGYTF
size: NA
J: TRBJ1-2
D: NA
V: TRBV27

DNA: TGTGCCAGCAGCCCGACAGGGGTAGATAATTCACCCCTCCACTTT
CDR3: CASSPTGVDNSPLHF
size: NA
J: TRBJ1-6
D: TRBD1
V: TRBV14

DNA: TGTGCCAGCAGCTATGACCCGAGACGGAGCACTGAAGCTTTCTTT
CDR3: CASSYDPRRSTEAFF
size: NA
J: TRBJ1-1
D: NA
V: TRBV5-6

DNA: TGTGCCAGCAGCAACTACGGGTACGAGCAGTACTTC
CDR3: CASSNYGYEQYF
size: NA
J: TRBJ2-7
D: NA
V: TRBV5-5

DNA: TGTGCCAGCAGTTCCGGGACTAGTAATACGCAGTATTTT
CDR3: CASSSGTSNTQYF
size: NA
J: TRBJ2-3
D: TRBD2
V: TRBV6-6

DNA: TGTGCCAGCAGCCTAGACAGGGACGAGCAGTACTTC
CDR3: CASSLDRDEQYF
size: NA
J: TRBJ2-7
D: TRBD1
V: TRBV7-9

DNA: TGTGCCAGCAGCGAGGGACATTCGAACACCGGGGAGCTGTTTTTT
CDR3: CASSEGHSNTGELFF
size: NA
J: TRBJ2-2
D: NA
V: TRBV9

DNA: TGTGCCAGCAGTGAAGGGGGGGGATGGCCGTATAGCAATCAGCCCCAGCATTTT
CDR3: CASSEGGGWPYSNQPQHF
size: NA
J: TRBJ1-5
D: NA
V: TRBV6-1

DNA: TGTGCCTGGAGTAAAAACCAGGGCAATCAGCCCCAGCATTTT
CDR3: CAWSKNQGNQPQHF
size: NA
J: TRBJ1-5
D: NA
V: TRBV30

DNA: TGTGCCAGCAGTTTCCGTGGGGCCACTGAAGCTTTCTTT
CDR3: CASSFRGATEAFF
size: NA
J: TRBJ1-1
D: NA
V: TRBV28

DNA: TGTGCCAGCAGTGCCCCCCTCGGGGGGCCGAATTCACCCCTCCACTTT
CDR3: CASSAPLGGPNSPLHF
size: NA
J: TRBJ1-6
D: NA
V: TRBV28

DNA: TGTGCCAGCCATGCAGGGGAGATTAACTATGGCTACACCTTC
CDR3: CASHAGEINYGYTF
size: NA
J: TRBJ1-2
D: NA
V: TRBV2

DNA: TGTGCCAGCAGTTATAGGGGCTACGAGCAGTACTTC
CDR3: CASSYRGYEQYF
size: NA
J: TRBJ2-7
D: NA
V: TRBV28

DNA: TGTGCCAGCAGTTACAGTCGGTACCAAGAGACCCAGTACTTC
CDR3: CASSYSRYQETQYF
size: once
J: TRBJ2-5
D: NA
V: TRBV6-5

DNA: TGTGCCAGCACCATTGGACGGGACAGGGGGCGCGAGCAGTACTTC
CDR3: CASTIGRDRGREQYF
size: NA
J: TRBJ2-7
D: TRBD1
V: TRBV7-2

DNA: TGCAGCGTTCCTAGTACTGACTATGGCTACACCTTC
CDR3: CSVPSTDYGYTF
size: NA
J: TRBJ1-2
D: NA
V: TRBV29-1

DNA: TGTGCCAGCAGGGACCAAACAGGGGACTACACTGAAGCTTTCTTT
CDR3: CASRDQTGDYTEAFF
size: NA
J: TRBJ1-1
D: TRBD1
V: TRBV27

DNA: TGTGCCAGCAGCGCAACTCCGCACAATGAGCAGTTCTTC
CDR3: CASSATPHNEQFF
size: NA
J: TRBJ2-1
D: NA
V: TRBV11-2

DNA: TGTGCCAGCAGCTTAGAGTTGTTGGGACACGAAAGGGACTATGGCTACACCTTC
CDR3: CASSLELLGHERDYGYTF
size: NA
J: TRBJ1-2
D: NA
V: TRBV7-8

DNA: TGTGCCAGCAGCTTGGGGAGACAGGGTCAGCCCCAGCATTTT
CDR3: CASSLGRQGQPQHF
size: NA
J: TRBJ1-5
D: TRBD1
V: TRBV13

DNA: TGTGCCAGCAGTGATTTGGTTGGCGGGACTGAAGCTTTCTTT
CDR3: CASSDLVGGTEAFF
size: NA
J: TRBJ1-1
D: NA
V: TRBV6-1

DNA: TGTGCCAGCAGTCCATTTCAGGGCCTGGGTAAGCCCCAGCATTTT
CDR3: CASSPFQGLGKPQHF
size: NA
J: TRBJ1-5
D: NA
V: TRBV2

DNA: TGTGCCAGCAGCCGTTCGGGCACAGATACGCAGTATTTT
CDR3: CASSRSGTDTQYF
size: NA
J: TRBJ2-3
D: NA
V: TRBV4-2

DNA: TGTGCCAGCCTCCCTTGGGAGGGCGGAGAGACCCAGTACTTC
CDR3: CASLPWEGGETQYF
size: NA
J: TRBJ2-5
D: TRBD2
V: TRBV28

DNA: TGTGCCAGCAGCTTTGACAGGGTCCCCTACGAGCAGTACTTC
CDR3: CASSFDRVPYEQYF
size: NA
J: TRBJ2-7
D: TRBD1
V: TRBV7-9

DNA: TGTGCCTGGAGTGTAGCCAGGGGGCTCTCTGGGGCCAACGTCCTGACTTTC
CDR3: CAWSVARGLSGANVLTF
size: few
J: TRBJ2-6
D: TRBD1
V: TRBV30

DNA: TGCAGCGTGCTCACGGTCGGACAACTGTTTTTT
CDR3: CSVLTVGQLFF
size: few
J: TRBJ2-2
D: NA
V: TRBV29-1

DNA: TGTGCCAGCAGCCGTTCAGGGGTTTTAGAGACCCAGTACTTC
CDR3: CASSRSGVLETQYF
size: NA
J: TRBJ2-5
D: NA
V: TRBV7-3

DNA: TGTGCCAGCAGCGTGACCGGGACTAGCGGGGCCACCGGGGAGCTGTTTTTT
CDR3: CASSVTGTSGATGELFF
size: few
J: TRBJ2-2
D: TRBD2
V: TRBV9

DNA: TGTGCCAGCAGCTTACTAGCGGGAGGGTACGAGCAGTACTTC
CDR3: CASSLLAGGYEQYF
size: NA
J: TRBJ2-7
D: TRBD2
V: TRBV11-1

DNA: TGTGCCAGCAGTGAAGCGAGTGCCGGGAATTCACCCCTCCACTTT
CDR3: CASSEASAGNSPLHF
size: NA
J: TRBJ1-6
D: NA
V: TRBV6-1

DNA: TGTGCCAGCAGTTCAGCTCCCAACAGGTACAATGAGCAGTTCTTC
CDR3: CASSSAPNRYNEQFF
size: NA
J: TRBJ2-1
D: NA
V: TRBV6-5

DNA: TGTGCCAGCAGCTTAGGAGCTTCTGGAAACACCATATATTTT
CDR3: CASSLGASGNTIYF
size: NA
J: TRBJ1-3
D: NA
V: TRBV7-9

DNA: TGTGCCAGCGGGGGGTATGAAAAACTGTTTTTT
CDR3: CASGGYEKLFF
size: NA
J: TRBJ1-4
D: NA
V: TRBV28